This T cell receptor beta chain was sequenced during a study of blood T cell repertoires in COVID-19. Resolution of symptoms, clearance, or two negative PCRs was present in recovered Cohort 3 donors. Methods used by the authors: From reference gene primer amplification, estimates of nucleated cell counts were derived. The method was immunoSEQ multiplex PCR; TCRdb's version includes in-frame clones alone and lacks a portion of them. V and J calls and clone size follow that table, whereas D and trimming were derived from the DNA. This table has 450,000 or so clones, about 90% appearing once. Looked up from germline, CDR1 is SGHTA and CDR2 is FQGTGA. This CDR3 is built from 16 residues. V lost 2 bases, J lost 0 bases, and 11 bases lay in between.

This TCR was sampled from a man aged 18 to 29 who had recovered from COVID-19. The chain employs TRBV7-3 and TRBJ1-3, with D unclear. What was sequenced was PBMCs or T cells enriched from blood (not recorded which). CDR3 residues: CASSLGPYPSGNTIYF. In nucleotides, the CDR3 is TGTGCCAGCAGCTTAGGCCCTTACCCCTCTGGAAACACCATATATTTT.